The rows below give T cell receptor beta chains drawn from one sample of a study of blood T cell repertoires in COVID-19. The protocol was immunoSEQ multiplex PCR, while the TCRdb copy is restricted to in-frame clones and leaves out a portion. The sample yields about 160,000 clones, about four fifths seen once. Sequencing was performed on PBMCs or T cells enriched from blood (not recorded which). The receptors were gathered from a man in his sixties who had recovered from COVID-19. Each CDR3 is given with its conserved first and last residue. D genes are given only for firm matches. Only some rows state a clone size, as once, few, many or a class for expanded clones.

V gene	clone size	D gene	J gene	CDR3 protein	CDR3 DNA
TRBV30	-	TRBD2	TRBJ2-6	CAWSASGTNKNTGANVLTF	TGTGCCTGGAGTGCCTCCGGGACTAACAAAAATACTGGGGCCAACGTCCTGACTTTC
TRBV5-1	-	TRBD2	TRBJ2-3	CASSPQRGSTDTQYF	TGCGCCAGCAGCCCCCAGCGGGGGAGCACAGATACGCAGTATTTT
TRBV6-2/TRBV6-3	-	-	TRBJ1-2	CASSPDKNYGYTF	TGTGCCAGCAGCCCTGACAAGAATTATGGCTACACCTTC
TRBV28	-	TRBD1	TRBJ1-3	CASSTGTGGFSGNTIYF	TGTGCCAGCAGTACAGGGACAGGGGGTTTCTCTGGAAACACCATATATTTT
TRBV4-1	few	-	TRBJ2-5	CASSQLGSIQETQYF	TGCGCCAGCAGCCAATTGGGCAGCATACAAGAGACCCAGTACTTC
TRBV5-5	-	-	TRBJ1-6	CASSLGLRPGSSYNSPLHF	TGTGCCAGCAGCTTGGGTCTGAGGCCGGGGAGCTCCTATAATTCACCCCTCCACTTT
TRBV7-9	-	TRBD2	TRBJ2-1	CASSPTSGRSYNEQFF	TGTGCCAGCAGCCCGACTAGCGGGAGGTCTTACAATGAGCAGTTCTTC
TRBV7-9	-	TRBD1	TRBJ1-2	CASSLGTGGYGYTF	TGTGCCAGCAGCTTAGGGACAGGGGGCTATGGCTACACCTTC
TRBV2	-	-	TRBJ1-1	CASSIEMNTEAFF	TGTGCCAGCAGCATAGAGATGAACACTGAAGCTTTCTTT
TRBV5-1	-	TRBD1	TRBJ1-3	CASSPNTGGGNTIYF	TGCGCCAGCAGCCCGAACACAGGGGGCGGAAACACCATATATTTT
TRBV15	-	TRBD2	TRBJ2-1	CATSRVAGPFNEQFF	TGTGCCACCAGCAGAGTAGCGGGGCCCTTCAATGAGCAGTTCTTC
TRBV24-1	-	TRBD1	TRBJ2-3	CATRGQSTDTQYF	TGTGCCACCAGGGGACAGAGCACAGATACGCAGTATTTT
TRBV2	once	TRBD2	TRBJ2-1	CASMGTSVPSYNEQFF	TGTGCCAGCATGGGGACTAGCGTACCCTCCTACAATGAGCAGTTCTTC
TRBV11-3	-	TRBD1	TRBJ2-1	CASSLGPEGAYNEQFF	TGTGCCAGCAGCTTAGGGCCCGAGGGGGCGTACAATGAGCAGTTCTTC
TRBV2	many	TRBD1	TRBJ2-5	CASSDEGQGAETQYF	TGTGCCAGCAGTGATGAGGGACAGGGGGCAGAGACCCAGTACTTC
TRBV3-1/TRBV3-2	-	-	TRBJ1-2	CASSPQNRNGYTF	TGTGCCAGCAGCCCCCAGAACAGGAATGGCTACACCTTC
TRBV9	-	TRBD1	TRBJ2-7	CASSLRDRPAEQYF	TGTGCCAGCAGCTTGAGGGACAGGCCGGCCGAGCAGTACTTC
TRBV27	-	-	TRBJ2-7	CASSTSRQGYYEQYF	TGTGCCAGCAGTACCTCCCGGCAGGGATACTACGAGCAGTACTTC
TRBV16	once	-	TRBJ1-2	CASSQKPGNYGYTF	TGTGCCAGCAGCCAAAAACCGGGAAACTATGGCTACACCTTC
TRBV10-3	-	-	TRBJ1-2	CAISGLRDGYTF	TGTGCCATCAGTGGTCTCAGGGATGGCTACACCTTC
TRBV6-5	-	TRBD1	TRBJ1-6	CASTLLQGENSPLHF	TGTGCCAGCACCCTCCTACAGGGGGAAAATTCACCCCTCCACTTT
TRBV10-3	-	TRBD2	TRBJ2-1	CAISDSGGTYNEQFF	TGTGCCATCAGTGACAGCGGGGGGACCTACAATGAGCAGTTCTTC
TRBV3-1/TRBV3-2	-	TRBD1	TRBJ1-5	CASSSDRDNQPQHF	TGTGCCAGCAGTTCTGACAGGGACAATCAGCCCCAGCATTTT
TRBV10-3	-	-	TRBJ2-7	CAIRGGAEASYEQYF	TGTGCCATCAGGGGGGGGGCAGAAGCGTCCTACGAGCAGTACTTC
TRBV27	-	TRBD2	TRBJ2-7	CASSLKSPSGVYEQYF	TGTGCCAGCAGTTTAAAATCCCCTAGCGGAGTTTACGAGCAGTACTTC
TRBV11-3	many	-	TRBJ1-1	CASSLDRDTEAFF	TGTGCCAGCAGCTTAGATCGAGACACTGAAGCTTTCTTT
TRBV10-3	-	-	TRBJ1-1	CAISDRRDTEAFF	TGTGCCATCAGTGACAGACGGGACACTGAAGCTTTCTTT
TRBV6-5	-	-	TRBJ2-5	CASSYSRETQYF	TGTGCCAGCAGTTACTCACGGGAGACCCAGTACTTC
TRBV5-1	-	TRBD2	TRBJ2-3	CASSSGLAGGHDTDTQYF	TGCGCCAGCAGCTCCGGACTAGCGGGAGGGCACGACACAGATACGCAGTATTTT
TRBV9	-	-	TRBJ1-2	CASSVAGRYTF	TGTGCCAGCAGCGTAGCTGGGCGCTACACCTTC
TRBV6-5	-	TRBD1	TRBJ2-7	CASRGQGSSYEQYF	TGTGCCAGCAGGGGACAGGGGAGCTCCTACGAGCAGTACTTC
TRBV5-4	-	-	TRBJ2-7	CASSSQIGSYEQYF	TGTGCCAGCAGCTCCCAAATTGGGAGCTACGAGCAGTACTTC
TRBV2	-	-	TRBJ1-1	CASSGDTNTEAFF	TGTGCCAGCAGTGGGGACACGAACACTGAAGCTTTCTTT
TRBV7-2	-	-	TRBJ1-6	CASSSGVNSPLHF	TGTGCCAGCAGCTCGGGGGTTAATTCACCCCTCCACTTT
TRBV19	-	TRBD1	TRBJ2-7	CASSILTGQGSYEQYF	TGTGCCAGTAGTATATTAACCGGACAGGGGTCCTACGAGCAGTACTTC
TRBV18	-	-	TRBJ2-7	CASSPWVRVNEQYF	TGTGCCAGCTCACCTTGGGTCAGGGTCAACGAGCAGTACTTC
TRBV19	once	TRBD2	TRBJ2-1	CASSMGLARHNEQFF	TGTGCCAGTAGCATGGGACTAGCGAGACACAATGAGCAGTTCTTC
TRBV28	many	-	TRBJ1-2	CASSSPVGRAGYDYGYTF	TGTGCCAGCAGTTCCCCAGTAGGCAGGGCTGGTTATGACTATGGCTACACCTTC
TRBV12-3/TRBV12-4	-	-	TRBJ1-5	CASTFASREAQHF	TGTGCCAGCACGTTTGCCTCCAGGGAGGCCCAGCATTTT
TRBV27	-	-	TRBJ1-2	CASSFSPRDRPSF	TGTGCCAGCAGTTTTTCCCCCCGTGACAGGCCGTCCTTC
TRBV5-4	-	TRBD1	TRBJ2-3	CASNTGGTDTQYF	TGTGCCAGCAATACAGGGGGTACAGATACGCAGTATTTT
TRBV14	-	-	TRBJ2-5	CASSQDRNQETQYF	TGTGCCAGCAGCCAAGACAGGAACCAAGAGACCCAGTACTTC
TRBV13	few	TRBD1	TRBJ1-2	CASSWGQGGTNYGYTF	TGTGCCAGCAGCTGGGGACAGGGTGGAACTAACTATGGCTACACCTTC
TRBV11-3	-	-	TRBJ2-3	CASSLPPSLSTDTQYF	TGTGCCAGCAGCTTACCCCCGAGCTTAAGCACAGATACGCAGTATTTT
TRBV5-5	-	TRBD1	TRBJ1-6	CASSLTTHRGTGSPLHF	TGTGCCAGCAGCTTGACCACACACAGGGGAACGGGTTCACCCCTCCACTTT
TRBV7-9	-	-	TRBJ2-7	CASSRWRGAGEQYF	TGTGCCAGCAGCCGTTGGAGGGGCGCTGGTGAGCAGTACTTC
TRBV9	-	-	TRBJ1-5	CASSVEEANLGQPQHF	TGTGCCAGCAGCGTAGAGGAGGCAAATTTGGGGCAGCCCCAGCATTTT
TRBV18	-	-	TRBJ1-1	CASSPLRQENTEAFF	TGTGCCAGCTCACCACTCCGACAGGAGAACACTGAAGCTTTCTTT